The present entry profiles one TCR beta chain with its context. Its antigen remains unknown. Deletions cut 2 bases from V and 0 bases from J, with 5 bases between. CDR3 length: 15 residues. CDR1 MNHEY and CDR2 SVGAGI come from the germline V gene. This sample was included in a study of cytomegalovirus exposure and HLA in healthy donors. The assay was immunoSEQ multiplex PCR, and TCRdb's table has in-frame clones only and misses some. The table has 150,000 or so clones, roughly 84% seen once. Regarding the study as a whole: The tendency of first-cohort TCR clusters to co-occur in the 100 to 150 validation repertoires was identified by a subsequent analysis.

The sample consisted of PBMCs. The source is a man aged 25-45 years in good health and CMV-seropositive. V and J are TRBV6-5 and TRBJ2-6; D is ambiguous. The CDR3 nucleotides are TGTGCCAGCAGTTACGGGCTCTCTGGGGCCAACGTCCTGACTTTC. Translating it yields CASSYGLSGANVLTF.